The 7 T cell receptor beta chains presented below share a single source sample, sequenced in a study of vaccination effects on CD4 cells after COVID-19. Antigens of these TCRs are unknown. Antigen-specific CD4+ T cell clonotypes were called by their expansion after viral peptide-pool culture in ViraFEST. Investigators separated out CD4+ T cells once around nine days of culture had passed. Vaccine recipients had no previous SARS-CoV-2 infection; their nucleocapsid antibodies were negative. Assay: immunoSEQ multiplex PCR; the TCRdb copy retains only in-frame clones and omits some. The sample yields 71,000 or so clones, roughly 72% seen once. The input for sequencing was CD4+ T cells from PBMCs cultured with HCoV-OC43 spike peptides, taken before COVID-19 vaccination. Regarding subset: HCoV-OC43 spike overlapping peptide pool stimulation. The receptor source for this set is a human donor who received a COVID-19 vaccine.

Written as DNA, the CDR3 is TGTGCCAGCAGCTCGGGACTAGCGGGGGGGCCGGGAGGAGAGACCCAGTACTTC. Translating it yields CASSSGLAGGPGGETQYF. The J gene is TRBJ2-5, the V gene TRBV9, with TRBD2 matching 16 bases. The CDR3 has 18 amino acids. V was pared by 4 bases and J by 4 bases, with 10 bases of the junction left unmatched. The germline CDR1 and CDR2 sequences are SGDLS and YYNGEE.

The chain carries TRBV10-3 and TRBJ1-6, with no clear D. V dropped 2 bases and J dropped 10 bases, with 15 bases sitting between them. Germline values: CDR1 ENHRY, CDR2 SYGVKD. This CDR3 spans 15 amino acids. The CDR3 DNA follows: TGTGCCATCAGTGAGCAGGCCGTAGGAGGATCACCCCTCCACTTT. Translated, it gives CAISEQAVGGSPLHF.

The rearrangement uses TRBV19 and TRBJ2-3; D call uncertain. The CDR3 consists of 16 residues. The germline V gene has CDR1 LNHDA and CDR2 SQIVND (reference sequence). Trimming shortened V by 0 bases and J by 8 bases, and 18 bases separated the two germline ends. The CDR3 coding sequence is TGTGCCAGTAGTATAGACCCAGTCGGCAGCTTAGGTACGCAGTATTTT. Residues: CASSIDPVGSLGTQYF.

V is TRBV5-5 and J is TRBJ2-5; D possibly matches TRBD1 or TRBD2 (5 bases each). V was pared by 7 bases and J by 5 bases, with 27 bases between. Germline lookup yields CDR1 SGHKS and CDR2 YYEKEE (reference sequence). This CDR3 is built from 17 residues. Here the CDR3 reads CASRGGQGRLPPETQYF. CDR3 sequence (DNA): TGTGCCAGCCGAGGAGGTCAGGGTAGACTTCCACCGGAGACCCAGTACTTC. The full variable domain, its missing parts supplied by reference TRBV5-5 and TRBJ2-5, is DAGVTQSPTHLIKTRGQQVTLRCSPISGHKSVSWYQQVLGQGPQFIFQYYEKEERGRGNFPDRFSARQFPNYSSELNVNALLLGDSALYLCASRGGQGRLPPETQYFGPGTRLLVL.

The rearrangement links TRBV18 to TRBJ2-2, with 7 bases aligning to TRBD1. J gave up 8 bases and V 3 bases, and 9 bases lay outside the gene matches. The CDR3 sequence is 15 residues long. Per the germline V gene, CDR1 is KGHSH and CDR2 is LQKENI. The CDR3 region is CASSPRDRVVGELFF. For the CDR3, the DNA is TGTGCCAGCTCACCCCGCGACAGGGTCGTAGGGGAGCTGTTTTTT.

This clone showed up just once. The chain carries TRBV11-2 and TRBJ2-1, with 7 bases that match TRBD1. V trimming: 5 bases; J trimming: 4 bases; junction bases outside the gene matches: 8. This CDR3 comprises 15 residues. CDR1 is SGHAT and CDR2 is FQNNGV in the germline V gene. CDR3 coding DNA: TGTGCCAGCAGCCTCCAGGGGGTCCAGTACAATGAGCAGTTCTTC. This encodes CASSLQGVQYNEQFF.

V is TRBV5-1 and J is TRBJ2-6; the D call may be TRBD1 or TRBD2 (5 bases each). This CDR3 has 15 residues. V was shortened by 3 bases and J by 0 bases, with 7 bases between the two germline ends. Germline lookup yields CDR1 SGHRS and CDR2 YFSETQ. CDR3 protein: CASSSGTSGANVLTF. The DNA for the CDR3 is TGCGCCAGCAGCTCGGGGACCTCTGGGGCCAACGTCCTGACTTTC. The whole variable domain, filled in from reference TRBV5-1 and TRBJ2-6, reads KAGVTQTPRYLIKTRGQQVTLSCSPISGHRSVSWYQQTPGQGLQFLFEYFSETQRNKGNFPGRFSGRQFSNSRSEMNVSTLELGDSALYLCASSSGTSGANVLTFGAGSRLTVL.